The rows below give T cell receptor beta chains drawn from one sample of a study of blood T cell repertoires in COVID-19. Clones were read by immunoSEQ multiplex PCR, and TCRdb kept only the in-frame ones, dropping some. The sample lists approximately 350,000 clones; about 88% were seen once. Sequencing used PBMCs or T cells enriched from blood (not recorded which). The receptors derive from a woman in her thirties who had recovered from COVID-19. Both conserved end residues are part of each CDR3. D genes are given only for firm matches. Clone size, where shown, is once, few, many, or a class for clones that have expanded.

clone_size: -; d_call: -; j_call: TRBJ1-2; v_call: TRBV21-1; cdr3_nt: TGTGCCAGCAGCAAAGTCCAGGGGCGCCAGTATGGCTACACCTTC; cdr3_aa: CASSKVQGRQYGYTF
clone_size: -; d_call: -; j_call: TRBJ1-5; v_call: TRBV6-4; cdr3_nt: TGTGCCAGCAGTGTTAATAGCAATCAGCCCCAGCATTTT; cdr3_aa: CASSVNSNQPQHF
clone_size: -; d_call: TRBD1; j_call: TRBJ1-2; v_call: TRBV6-1; cdr3_nt: TGTGCCAGCAGTGAAACGATCTGGACAGGAGACTATGGCTACACCTTC; cdr3_aa: CASSETIWTGDYGYTF
clone_size: -; d_call: -; j_call: TRBJ2-3; v_call: TRBV2; cdr3_nt: TGTGCCAGCAGTGAGGCGACTAGACCGGTAGATACGCAGTATTTT; cdr3_aa: CASSEATRPVDTQYF
clone_size: many; d_call: TRBD1; j_call: TRBJ1-1; v_call: TRBV7-9; cdr3_nt: TGTGCCAGCAGCAAAAGGACAGGGGACAACACTGAAGCTTTCTTT; cdr3_aa: CASSKRTGDNTEAFF
clone_size: once; d_call: TRBD1; j_call: TRBJ2-7; v_call: TRBV10-1; cdr3_nt: TGCGCCAGCGAAGACAGACAGGGCTACGAGCAGTACTTC; cdr3_aa: CASEDRQGYEQYF
clone_size: once; d_call: -; j_call: TRBJ2-1; v_call: TRBV30; cdr3_nt: TGTGCCTTACAGGGTTGGAGGGAGCAGTTCTTC; cdr3_aa: CALQGWREQFF
clone_size: -; d_call: TRBD1; j_call: TRBJ1-1; v_call: TRBV7-9; cdr3_nt: TGTGCCAGCAGCCCGCGGACAGGGGGCACTGAAGCTTTCTTT; cdr3_aa: CASSPRTGGTEAFF
clone_size: -; d_call: -; j_call: TRBJ1-2; v_call: TRBV24-1; cdr3_nt: TGTGCCACCAGTGACCCAGGCTATGGCTACACCTTC; cdr3_aa: CATSDPGYGYTF
clone_size: -; d_call: -; j_call: TRBJ2-7; v_call: TRBV5-8; cdr3_nt: TGTGCCAGCAGCTTGGCTGTCAGGAACGAGCAGTACTTC; cdr3_aa: CASSLAVRNEQYF
clone_size: once; d_call: TRBD1; j_call: TRBJ2-7; v_call: TRBV2; cdr3_nt: TGTGCCAGCAGCCCCGGACAGGGTGTGTACGAGCAGTACTTC; cdr3_aa: CASSPGQGVYEQYF
clone_size: -; d_call: -; j_call: TRBJ1-5; v_call: TRBV10-3; cdr3_nt: TGTGCCAAGTCGCGCAGGGGCAATCAGCCCCAGCATTTT; cdr3_aa: CAKSRRGNQPQHF
clone_size: -; d_call: -; j_call: TRBJ1-2; v_call: TRBV27; cdr3_nt: TGTGCCAGCAGTTTCGACAGATCGAACACATATGGCTACACCTTC; cdr3_aa: CASSFDRSNTYGYTF
clone_size: -; d_call: TRBD1; j_call: TRBJ1-2; v_call: TRBV19; cdr3_nt: TGTGCCAGTAGTCCTCCGACAGGGTATGGCTACACCTTC; cdr3_aa: CASSPPTGYGYTF
clone_size: -; d_call: TRBD2; j_call: TRBJ2-7; v_call: TRBV27; cdr3_nt: TGTGCCAGCAGTGATCACACTAGCGGGGGGACCTACGAGCAGTACTTC; cdr3_aa: CASSDHTSGGTYEQYF
clone_size: -; d_call: TRBD1; j_call: TRBJ1-3; v_call: TRBV23-1; cdr3_nt: TGCGCCAGCAGTCAGATCGGACAGGCCCTACGTACCACCATATATTTT; cdr3_aa: CASSQIGQALRTTIYF
clone_size: -; d_call: -; j_call: TRBJ1-1; v_call: TRBV2; cdr3_nt: TGTGCCAGCAGTGTATACAGGATGAACACTGAAGCTTTCTTT; cdr3_aa: CASSVYRMNTEAFF
clone_size: -; d_call: -; j_call: TRBJ1-2; v_call: TRBV5-1; cdr3_nt: TGCGCCAGCAGCTTTCTACAGGGAGGGACCTATGGCTACACCTTC; cdr3_aa: CASSFLQGGTYGYTF
clone_size: -; d_call: TRBD2; j_call: TRBJ2-7; v_call: TRBV19; cdr3_nt: TGTGCCAGTAGTATGATAGGGACTAGCGGCTCCTACGAGCAGTACTTC; cdr3_aa: CASSMIGTSGSYEQYF
clone_size: -; d_call: TRBD1; j_call: TRBJ2-2; v_call: TRBV5-1; cdr3_nt: TGCGCCAGCAGCCACGGACAGGGAAGGTCCGGGGAGCTGTTTTTT; cdr3_aa: CASSHGQGRSGELFF
clone_size: once; d_call: -; j_call: TRBJ1-1; v_call: TRBV5-5; cdr3_nt: TGTGCCAGCAGCTTGTGGGGCGTGAACACTGAAGCTTTCTTT; cdr3_aa: CASSLWGVNTEAFF
clone_size: -; d_call: TRBD2; j_call: TRBJ2-1; v_call: TRBV10-2; cdr3_nt: TGCGCCAGCAGTGCCCTAGCGGGAGTAACAGATGAGCAGTTCTTC; cdr3_aa: CASSALAGVTDEQFF
clone_size: -; d_call: TRBD1; j_call: TRBJ2-7; v_call: TRBV28; cdr3_nt: TGTGCCAGCAGAACGGGACAGGGGGCGTACGAGCAGTACTTC; cdr3_aa: CASRTGQGAYEQYF
clone_size: -; d_call: TRBD2; j_call: TRBJ2-7; v_call: TRBV28; cdr3_nt: TGTGCCAGCAAGGACTGGCGGGAGGTCTCCTACGAGCAGTACTTC; cdr3_aa: CASKDWREVSYEQYF
clone_size: -; d_call: -; j_call: TRBJ2-2; v_call: TRBV27; cdr3_nt: TGTGCCAGCAGTTTCTTAGCCCAGAACACCGGGGAGCTGTTTTTT; cdr3_aa: CASSFLAQNTGELFF
clone_size: -; d_call: -; j_call: TRBJ1-3; v_call: TRBV5-8; cdr3_nt: TGTGCCAGCAGCTTGACAGGGAGAACTGGAAACACCATATATTTT; cdr3_aa: CASSLTGRTGNTIYF
clone_size: few; d_call: -; j_call: TRBJ1-4; v_call: TRBV15; cdr3_nt: TGTGCCACCAGCACGCGGGGCGAAAAACTGTTTTTT; cdr3_aa: CATSTRGEKLFF
clone_size: -; d_call: TRBD1; j_call: TRBJ2-2; v_call: TRBV6-5; cdr3_nt: TGTGCCAGCAGTAATACGGACAGGGATAGCGGGGAGCTGTTTTTT; cdr3_aa: CASSNTDRDSGELFF
clone_size: few; d_call: TRBD1; j_call: TRBJ1-2; v_call: TRBV4-1; cdr3_nt: TGCGCCAGCAGCCAAGTGGCAGGGGGCGGCTATGGCTACACCTTC; cdr3_aa: CASSQVAGGGYGYTF
clone_size: -; d_call: -; j_call: TRBJ1-5; v_call: TRBV28; cdr3_nt: TGTGCCAGCAGTTTAGGGCAGGCGCCTTATAGCAATCAGCCCCAGCATTTT; cdr3_aa: CASSLGQAPYSNQPQHF
clone_size: -; d_call: TRBD1; j_call: TRBJ2-1; v_call: TRBV7-7; cdr3_nt: TGTGCTAGCAGCGCAACACCGACCGGACAGGGAGCCAATGAGCAGTTCTTC; cdr3_aa: CASSATPTGQGANEQFF
clone_size: -; d_call: -; j_call: TRBJ1-4; v_call: TRBV15; cdr3_nt: TGTGCCACCAGCCCTGGCGGGCGTGAAAAACTGTTTTTT; cdr3_aa: CATSPGGREKLFF
clone_size: -; d_call: TRBD2; j_call: TRBJ2-3; v_call: TRBV5-1; cdr3_nt: TGCGCCAGCAGCGTTACTAGCGGGACAGATACGCAGTATTTT; cdr3_aa: CASSVTSGTDTQYF
clone_size: -; d_call: -; j_call: TRBJ1-3; v_call: TRBV19; cdr3_nt: TGTGCCAGTAGTATTGCACTCAAATCCTCTGGAAACACCATATATTTT; cdr3_aa: CASSIALKSSGNTIYF
clone_size: -; d_call: -; j_call: TRBJ1-3; v_call: TRBV7-9; cdr3_nt: TGTGCCAGCAGCCAAGACGGGTCGGGAAACACCATATATTTT; cdr3_aa: CASSQDGSGNTIYF
clone_size: -; d_call: TRBD2; j_call: TRBJ2-3; v_call: TRBV6-5; cdr3_nt: TGTGCCAGCAGGCCGGGGGGTCAGGGCACAGATACGCAGTATTTT; cdr3_aa: CASRPGGQGTDTQYF
clone_size: -; d_call: TRBD2; j_call: TRBJ2-7; v_call: TRBV9; cdr3_nt: TGTGCCAGCAGCGTGGCTAGCGGGGGGGCCTACGAGCAGTACTTC; cdr3_aa: CASSVASGGAYEQYF
clone_size: -; d_call: TRBD2; j_call: TRBJ2-2; v_call: TRBV5-4; cdr3_nt: TGTGCCAGCAGCTTGGGTAGCGGGAGGAGCACCGGGGAGCTGTTTTTT; cdr3_aa: CASSLGSGRSTGELFF
clone_size: -; d_call: -; j_call: TRBJ1-6; v_call: TRBV5-1; cdr3_nt: TGCGCCAGCAGCTTGAATCCGTACAGGGACTATAATTCACCCCTCCACTTT; cdr3_aa: CASSLNPYRDYNSPLHF
clone_size: few; d_call: -; j_call: TRBJ1-5; v_call: TRBV19; cdr3_nt: TGTGCCAGTAGTATACGGGGGAAAGGCAATCAGCCCCAGCATTTT; cdr3_aa: CASSIRGKGNQPQHF
clone_size: -; d_call: TRBD1; j_call: TRBJ1-5; v_call: TRBV7-8; cdr3_nt: TGTGCCAGCAGCCGCCGCGACAGGGCTACCGTGGGGCAGCCCCAGCATTTT; cdr3_aa: CASSRRDRATVGQPQHF
clone_size: -; d_call: TRBD2; j_call: TRBJ2-3; v_call: TRBV5-4; cdr3_nt: TGTGCCAGCAGCTCGGGACTAGCGGGGGGGCCTTCAGATACGCAGTATTTT; cdr3_aa: CASSSGLAGGPSDTQYF
clone_size: -; d_call: -; j_call: TRBJ1-6; v_call: TRBV28; cdr3_nt: TGTGCCAGCTCACAGGTGCCCCTGATCCTCCACTTT; cdr3_aa: CASSQVPLILHF
clone_size: -; d_call: TRBD1; j_call: TRBJ1-1; v_call: TRBV3-1/TRBV3-2; cdr3_nt: TGTGCCAGCAGCCAAATCGGACAGGGTATTACTGAAGCTTTCTTT; cdr3_aa: CASSQIGQGITEAFF
clone_size: -; d_call: -; j_call: TRBJ2-5; v_call: TRBV12-3/TRBV12-4; cdr3_nt: TGTGCCAGCAGTGCGCAAGAGACCCAGTACTTC; cdr3_aa: CASSAQETQYF
clone_size: -; d_call: -; j_call: TRBJ1-1; v_call: TRBV30; cdr3_nt: TGTGCCTGGAGTCAGAAAGGAGGTGGAGATGAAGCTTTCTTT; cdr3_aa: CAWSQKGGGDEAFF
clone_size: -; d_call: -; j_call: TRBJ1-2; v_call: TRBV9; cdr3_nt: TGTGCCAGCAGCGACCCGGACAGCTACTATAACTATGGCTACACCTTC; cdr3_aa: CASSDPDSYYNYGYTF
clone_size: -; d_call: TRBD1; j_call: TRBJ1-6; v_call: TRBV5-6; cdr3_nt: TGTGCCAGCAGCTTCGGGACAGGACCAAATTCACCCCTCCACTTT; cdr3_aa: CASSFGTGPNSPLHF
clone_size: once; d_call: TRBD2; j_call: TRBJ2-2; v_call: TRBV2; cdr3_nt: TGTGCCAGCAGTGAACTGGCGGGAGGGTTTACCGGGGAGCTGTTTTTT; cdr3_aa: CASSELAGGFTGELFF
clone_size: -; d_call: TRBD2; j_call: TRBJ2-1; v_call: TRBV27; cdr3_nt: TGTGCCAGCAGTTTAGTTAATATATTCGGACTAGGGGACAATGAGCAGTTCTTC; cdr3_aa: CASSLVNIFGLGDNEQFF
clone_size: -; d_call: TRBD2; j_call: TRBJ2-1; v_call: TRBV29-1; cdr3_nt: TGCAGCGTTGTCTCCGGGGAGGGCCCAAATGAGCAGTTCTTC; cdr3_aa: CSVVSGEGPNEQFF
clone_size: -; d_call: -; j_call: TRBJ2-1; v_call: TRBV12-5; cdr3_nt: TGTGCTAGTGGTTTGTTCCAGAACAATGAGCAGTTCTTC; cdr3_aa: CASGLFQNNEQFF
clone_size: many; d_call: -; j_call: TRBJ2-7; v_call: TRBV18; cdr3_nt: TGTGCCAGCTCACCAAGGCAGGGGCCTCCCTACGAGCAGTACTTC; cdr3_aa: CASSPRQGPPYEQYF
clone_size: -; d_call: -; j_call: TRBJ1-2; v_call: TRBV11-2; cdr3_nt: TGTGCCAGCAGCTTTCGGGGTTTAGAATATGGCTACACCTTC; cdr3_aa: CASSFRGLEYGYTF
clone_size: few; d_call: TRBD2; j_call: TRBJ2-1; v_call: TRBV18; cdr3_nt: TGTGCCAGCTCACGTAGCGGGGTTACCTACAATGAGCAGTTCTTC; cdr3_aa: CASSRSGVTYNEQFF